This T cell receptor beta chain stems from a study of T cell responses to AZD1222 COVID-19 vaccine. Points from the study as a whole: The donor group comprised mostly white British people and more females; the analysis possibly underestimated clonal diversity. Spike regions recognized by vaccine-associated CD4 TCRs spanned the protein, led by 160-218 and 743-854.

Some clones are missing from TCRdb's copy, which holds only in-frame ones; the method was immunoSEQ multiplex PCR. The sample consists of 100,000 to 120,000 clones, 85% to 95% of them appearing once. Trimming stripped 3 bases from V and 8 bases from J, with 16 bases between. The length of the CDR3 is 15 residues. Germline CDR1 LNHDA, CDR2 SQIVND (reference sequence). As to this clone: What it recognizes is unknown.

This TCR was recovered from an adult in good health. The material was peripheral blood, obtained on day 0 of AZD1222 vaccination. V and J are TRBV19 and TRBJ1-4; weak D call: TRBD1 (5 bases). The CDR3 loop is CASSIGAIRDEKLFF. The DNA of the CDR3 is TGTGCCAGTAGTATTGGCGCAATTCGGGACGAAAAACTGTTTTTT. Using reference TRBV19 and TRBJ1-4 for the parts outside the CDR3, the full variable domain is DGGITQSPKYLFRKEGQNVTLSCEQNLNHDAMYWYRQDPGQGLRLIYYSQIVNDFQKGDIAEGYSVSREKKESFPLTVTSAQKNPTAFYLCASSIGAIRDEKLFFGSGTQLSVL.